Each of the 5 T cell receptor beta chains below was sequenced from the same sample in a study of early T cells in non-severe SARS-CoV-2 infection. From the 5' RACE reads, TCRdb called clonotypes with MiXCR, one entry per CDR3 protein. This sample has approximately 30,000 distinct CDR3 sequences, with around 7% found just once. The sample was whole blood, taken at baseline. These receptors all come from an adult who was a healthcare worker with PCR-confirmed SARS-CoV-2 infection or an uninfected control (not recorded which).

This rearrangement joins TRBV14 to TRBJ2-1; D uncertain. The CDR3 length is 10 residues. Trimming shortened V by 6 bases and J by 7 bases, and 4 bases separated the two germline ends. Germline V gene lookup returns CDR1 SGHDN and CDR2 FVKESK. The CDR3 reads CASRVNEQFF. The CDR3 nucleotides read TGTGCCAGCAGAGTAAATGAGCAGTTCTTC.

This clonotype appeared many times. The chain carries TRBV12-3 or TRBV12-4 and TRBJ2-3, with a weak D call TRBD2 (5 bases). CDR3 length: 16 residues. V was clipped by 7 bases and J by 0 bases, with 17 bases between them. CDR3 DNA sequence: TGTGCCAGCACCCTGGGGTGGGAGAGGAGCACAGATACGCAGTATTTT. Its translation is CASTLGWERSTDTQYF.

The CDR3 DNA reads as TGCGCCAGCAGTCATGCAGGGGCCAAGCGGGAGACCCAGTACTTC. It encodes CASSHAGAKRETQYF. The chain couples TRBV4-1 to TRBJ2-5; a weak D match, TRBD1 (6 bases). CDR1 and CDR2 from the germline V gene are MGHRA and YSYEKL. V lost 6 bases, J lost 5 bases, and 19 bases lay in between. The CDR3 extends over 15 amino acids.

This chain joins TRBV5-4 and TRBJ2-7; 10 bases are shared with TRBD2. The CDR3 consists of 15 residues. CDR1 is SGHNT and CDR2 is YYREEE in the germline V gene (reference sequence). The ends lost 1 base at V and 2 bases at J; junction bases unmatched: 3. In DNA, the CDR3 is TGTGCCAGCAGCTTGCCCGGACTAGCGGCCTACGAGCAGTACTTC. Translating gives CASSLPGLAAYEQYF.

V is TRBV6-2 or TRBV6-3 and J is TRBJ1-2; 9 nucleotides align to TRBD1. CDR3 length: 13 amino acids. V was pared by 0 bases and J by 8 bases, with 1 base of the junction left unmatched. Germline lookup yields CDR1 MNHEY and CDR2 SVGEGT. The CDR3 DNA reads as TGTGCCAGCAGTTACTCAACAGGGGGCGGCTACACCTTC. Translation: CASSYSTGGGYTF.